These 5 T cell receptor beta chains were all obtained from the same sample, sequenced in a study of a mutant IDH1 vaccine in newly diagnosed glioma. The time point denotes: baseline, week 1 (first vaccination visit). Treatment in this sample: pre-vaccination baseline after standard-of-care therapy. TCRdb's copy holds only in-frame clones and misses some; the assay was immunoSEQ multiplex PCR. The repertoire holds 59,000 or so clones, with more than 85% as singletons. The source material was PBMCs, sampled from a glioma patient treated with radiotherapy, temozolomide or both. The receptors shown here come from a man aged 50-59 years with glioma.

Note on this clone: The junction shows a germline mismatch at one end, possibly a read error. The CDR3 reads CASSLGSGSASDF. The CDR3 nucleotides read TGTGCCAGTAGTTTGGGGAGCGGCTCGGCGTCGGACTTC. The V gene is TRBV19, the J gene TRBJ2-7, with D possibly TRBD2 on 5 matching bases. The CDR3 consists of 13 residues. The V gene's germline CDR1 is LNHDA and CDR2 SQIVND (reference sequence).

The chain recombines TRBV5-1 with TRBJ2-2, with D possibly being TRBD1 or TRBD2 (5 bases each). The CDR3 sequence is 16 residues long. V was shortened by 0 bases and J by 1 base, with 10 bases between the two germline ends. Per the germline V gene, CDR1 is SGHRS and CDR2 is YFSETQ. The CDR3 coding sequence is TGCGCCAGCAGCTTGGATTCTGGGGGGAACACCGGGGAGCTGTTTTTT. It encodes CASSLDSGGNTGELFF.

The CDR3 sequence: CAWGTGEGRYEQYF. Written as DNA, the CDR3 is TGTGCCTGGGGGACAGGGGAGGGTCGCTACGAGCAGTACTTC. The gene calls are TRBV30 and TRBJ2-7; 10 positions match TRBD1. Germline assignment: CDR1 GTSNPN and CDR2 SVGIG (reference sequence). The CDR3 consists of 14 residues. Trimming took 5 bases from V and 3 from J; bases not matched to a gene: 7.

The gene calls are TRBV7-3 and TRBJ1-1, with a weak D call TRBD1 (5 bases). Trimming took off 5 bases at V and 5 bases at J, with 15 bases between the two ends. Germline V gene lookup returns CDR1 SGHTA and CDR2 FQGTGA. This CDR3 is 14 amino acids long. The CDR3 spells CASSPNFGGTEAFF. CDR3 bases: TGTGCCAGCAGCCCAAACTTCGGGGGGACTGAAGCTTTCTTT.

The J gene is TRBJ2-5, the V gene TRBV7-9; no firm D call. The CDR3 spans 15 residues. The V end lost 1 base, the J end lost 2 bases, and 11 bases lay between the germline ends. Per germline, CDR1 SEHNR and CDR2 FQNEAQ (reference sequence). CDR3 DNA: TGTGCCAGCAGCTTAGTGATGCAGATTCAAGAGACCCAGTACTTC. It is translated as CASSLVMQIQETQYF.